This entry features one T cell receptor beta chain sequence. Authors' methods: Nucleated cell number was recorded as an estimate derived from reference gene primer amplification. Here immunoSEQ multiplex PCR was the method, and the copy in TCRdb shows in-frame clones only, minus some. Clone size and the V and J calls come from that table; the DNA yielded D and trimming. The data contain about 68,000 clones, 80% to 90% of them seen just once; the ten biggest clones take up approximately 2.9%. This sample was included in a study of blood T cell repertoires in COVID-19. Study overall: Samples of COVID-19 (acute and convalescent) were obtained from the United States, Italy and Spain. From T cells, B-cell-depleted T cells, or PBMCs came the material, which was cDNA or gDNA.

The sequenced sample was peripheral blood. This sequence was found in a man over 45 with acute or convalescent COVID-19.

CDR3 residues: CASSPSGATSTDTQYF. The CDR3 DNA sequence: TGTGCCAGCTCACCATCCGGAGCTACTAGCACAGATACGCAGTATTTT. V and J are TRBV18 and TRBJ2-3; D gene unclear. Germline V gene lookup returns CDR1 KGHSH and CDR2 LQKENI. Trimming removed 2 bases at V and 0 bases at J, with 12 bases between. This CDR3 has 16 residues.